Below, one T cell receptor (beta chain) is given with its context. Its antigen target is currently unknown. The data are from a study of CXCR3-negative and CXCR3-positive naive CD8 T cells (dated by TCRdb to about 2019). General notes on the study: In total, about 150 million TRB reads were obtained, which works out to roughly 1.5 +/- 0.3 million reads per library. Diversity and physicochemical repertoire analyses were performed on about a dozen donors pooled from two independent experiments. For the TRBV-TRBJ cluster analysis, the naive subsets came from 5 or 6 donors, while the memory cells came from 3 donors. General study outcomes and caveats: Within the same donor, TRBV-TRBJ usage looked similar between naive CXCR3-negative and CXCR3-positive cells, but memory cells had distinct patterns. Compared with CXCR3-negative naive cells, CXCR3-positive naive cells had TRB CDR3s with higher hydrophobicity (lower Kidera factor 4), lower energy, and higher strength and volume indices. Because surface CD5, which has been linked to self-reactivity in mice, was comparable between naive subsets, TCR interaction strength was also inferred from TRB CDR3 physicochemical properties. Repertoire diversity was comparably high in both naive subsets but much lower in memory CD8+ T cells. CXCR3 expression partially decreased after cryopreservation, so most assays used freshly isolated PBMCs.

TCRdb records NextSeq 550 as the sequencer. The Human TCR Profiling Kit (MiLaboratory) was used to prepare UMI-labeled 5' RACE TRB cDNA libraries. cDNA synthesis used the entire amount of extracted RNA, and PCR amplification then used the entire amount of cDNA produced. Libraries were prepared in parallel with an identical number of PCR cycles. Per the authors' processing: With a requirement of at least two reads per UMI, MIGEC and MiXCR extracted about 50,000 +/- 10,000 unique UMI-labeled TRB cDNA molecules per library. On average, each library contained roughly 40,000 +/- 10,000 functional in-frame TRB CDR3 nucleotide clonotypes without stop codons. After downsampling to 5000 UMI-labeled TRB molecules per sample, diversity metrics, including normalized Shannon-Wiener and Chao1, were computed in VDJtools. Clonotype-size-weighted physicochemical properties of the central five CDR3 residues (interaction energy, strength, volume and Kidera factor 4) were computed in VDJtools. TCRdb reprocessed the reads into one record per CDR3 protein sequence, lacking DNA. TCRdb's processing, not the authors', yielded these V and J calls. The sample's records list roughly 89,000 distinct CDR3 sequences. The top ten constitute roughly 1.1% of the sample.

Including the terminal cysteine and phenylalanine, the CDR3 comprises 13 residues. This entry has no DNA. Looking up the germline V gene yields CDR1 SGHRS and CDR2 YFSETQ. Each CD8+ T cell subset was flow-sorted in triplicate, with over 250,000 cells per subset placed directly into RLT lysis buffer. To keep memory contaminants out, a stringent definition of naive CD8+ T cells was applied: CD45RO-CCR7+CD27+CD95-. Peripheral blood mononuclear cells were isolated from buffy coats using standard density gradient centrifugation. Naive CXCR3-negative and CXCR3-positive CD8+ T cells were flow-sorted using a FACSAria III. Total RNA was extracted from sorted cells using an RNeasy Mini Kit.

Rearrangement joined TRBV5-1 to TRBJ2-7. This clonotype was sampled from a human donor in good health. Some clones in this sample may be carry-over from other donors' samples. Sequencing was carried out using naive CXCR3- CD8+ T cells from blood. Explained via the paper, the cell subset or site label denotes: CD45RO-CCR7+CD27+CD95- naive CD8+ T cells lacking CXCR3 (TNR3-). CDR3 protein: CASRDRGSYEQYF.